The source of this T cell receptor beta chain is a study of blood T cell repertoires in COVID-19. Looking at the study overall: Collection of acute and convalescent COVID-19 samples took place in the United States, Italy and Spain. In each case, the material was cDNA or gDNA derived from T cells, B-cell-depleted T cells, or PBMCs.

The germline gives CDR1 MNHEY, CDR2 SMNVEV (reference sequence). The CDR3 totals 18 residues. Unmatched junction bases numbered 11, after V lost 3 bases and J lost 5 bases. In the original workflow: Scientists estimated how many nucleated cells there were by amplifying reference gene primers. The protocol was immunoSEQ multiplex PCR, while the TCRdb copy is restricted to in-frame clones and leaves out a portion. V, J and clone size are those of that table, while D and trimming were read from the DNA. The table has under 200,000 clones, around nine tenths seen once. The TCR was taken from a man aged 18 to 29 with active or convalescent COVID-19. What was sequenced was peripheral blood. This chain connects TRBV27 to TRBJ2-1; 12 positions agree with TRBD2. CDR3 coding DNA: TGTGCCAGCAGTTTTCTTTCGACTAGCGGGAGCAGCCACAATGAGCAGTTCTTC. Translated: CASSFLSTSGSSHNEQFF.